Presented here are 24 T cell receptor beta chains from one specimen sequenced in a study of CD8+ T cells in alopecia areata (dated 2018 in TCRdb). Preparation of the library involved the immunoSEQ multiplex PCR assay. RNA was extracted from all samples and reverse transcribed into cDNA as template for TCR sequencing. In TCRdb, the immuneACCESS table is reduced to in-frame sequences with V and J assigned. These tables do not hold every clone; where another copy was compared, an unresolved V gene accounts for under half, and the others remain unexplained. This sample comprises roughly 180,000 clones, 45% to 75% of them detected only once. The ten largest clones add up to less than 3.5% of the sample. This sample's time point label indicates: about four weeks on oral tofacitinib. The sample's treatment or condition label, decoded: oral pan-JAK inhibitor, 5-10 mg twice daily. The starting material was CD4+ T cells sorted from blood, obtained at week 4, from a patient treated with tofacitinib. The receptors shown here come from a human donor with alopecia areata.

The chain has TRBV7-9 and TRBJ1-1; D ambiguous. Deletions cut 7 bases from V and 6 bases from J, with 9 bases between. Germline-derived CDR1 and CDR2 are SEHNR and FQNEAQ (reference sequence). CDR3 length equals 11 residues. CDR3 nucleotides: TGTGCCAGCATGCGAGTCGCTGAAGCTTTCTTT. Protein: CASMRVAEAFF.

This clone was seen just once. This sequence joins TRBV30 and TRBJ1-6, with a tentative D call TRBD1 (5 bases). Trimming took off 3 bases at V and 5 bases at J, with 8 bases between the two ends. Germline CDR1 and CDR2: GTSNPN and SVGIG (reference sequence). The CDR3 has 13 residues. DNA of the CDR3: TGTGCCTGGAGGAGGGGTAATAATTCACCCCTCCACTTT. It translates to CAWRRGNNSPLHF.

A few counts support this clone. This sequence joins TRBV7-9 and TRBJ2-3; tentative D call: TRBD2 (6 bases). The CDR3 is 14 residues long. In germline, CDR1 is SEHNR, CDR2 FQNEAQ (reference sequence). V lost 8 bases and J 0 bases, leaving 12 bases between the germline ends. The CDR3 coding sequence is TGTGCCAGCGTCGGGGGATTGAGCACAGATACGCAGTATTTT. It codes for CASVGGLSTDTQYF.

The V gene is TRBV29-1, the J gene TRBJ1-5; no definite D call. Germline V gene sequence: CDR1 SQVTM, CDR2 ANQGSEA. The CDR3 length is 13 residues. V dropped 6 bases and J dropped 6 bases, with 15 bases sitting between them. The CDR3: CSVVPGGGQPQHF. The CDR3 nucleotides are TGCAGCGTGGTTCCAGGAGGTGGTCAGCCCCAGCATTTT.

This clone has more than one count but fewer than ten. This chain connects TRBV7-8 to TRBJ1-6, with 8 bases identical to TRBD1. The V segment lost 6 bases and the J segment 2 bases; nucleotides outside the gene matches: 6. The germline gives CDR1 SGHVS, CDR2 FQNEAQ. This CDR3 comprises 16 residues. This chain's CDR3 is CASRPDRVAYNSPLHF. As DNA, the CDR3 is TGTGCCAGCAGGCCGGACAGGGTGGCCTATAATTCACCCCTCCACTTT.

The CDR3 DNA follows: TGTGCCTGGAGTGGTGGGTTCGGCTACACCTTC. This gives the protein CAWSGGFGYTF. The rearrangement links TRBV30 to TRBJ1-2; D call uncertain. Trimming removed 1 base at V and 8 bases at J, with 8 bases between. Germline assignment: CDR1 GTSNPN and CDR2 SVGIG (reference sequence). The CDR3 spans 11 residues. The entire variable domain, with the rest obtained from reference TRBV30 and TRBJ1-2, is as follows: SQTIHQWPATLVQPVGSPLSLECTVEGTSNPNLYWYRQAAGRGLQLLFYSVGIGQISSEVPQNLSASRPQDRQFILSSKKLLLSDSGFYLCAWSGGFGYTFGSGTRLTVV.

This clone was seen a few times. The rearrangement links TRBV30 to TRBJ1-5; D remains unclear. CDR1 is GTSNPN, CDR2 SVGIG, per germline (reference sequence). V was clipped by 5 bases and J by 8 bases, with 7 bases between them. The CDR3 length is 10 residues. The CDR3 here is CAWAGEPQHF. CDR3 DNA: TGTGCCTGGGCCGGGGAGCCCCAGCATTTT.

This clone was found once. The chain employs TRBV28 and TRBJ2-5; 7 bases fit TRBD1. The DNA end is a closer match to TRBJ2-7, so the J assignment may be wrong. This CDR3 spans 13 amino acids. Per germline, CDR1 MDHEN and CDR2 SYDVKM. The CDR3 loop is CASSYFDRVEQYF. CDR3 nucleotide sequence: TGTGCCAGCAGTTACTTCGACAGGGTCGAGCAGTACTTC.

V gene TRBV5-4 combines with J gene TRBJ2-1, with 12 bases identical to TRBD2. Trimming took 4 bases from V and 8 from J; bases not matched to a gene: 7. Germline values: CDR1 SGHNT, CDR2 YYREEE (reference sequence). The CDR3 is made up of 15 amino acids. CDR3: CASSGGLAGSDEQFF. CDR3 sequence (DNA): TGTGCCAGCAGCGGGGGACTAGCGGGTTCCGATGAGCAGTTCTTC.

The rearrangement joins TRBV14 to TRBJ1-1; D might be TRBD1 (5 bases). The CDR3 length is 13 residues. The V end was cut by 4 bases, the J end by 5 bases, with 11 bases between. The germline CDR1 and CDR2 sequences are SGHDN and FVKESK. The CDR3 sequence is CASSRSGWTEAFF. For the CDR3, the DNA is TGTGCCAGCAGCCGATCAGGGTGGACTGAAGCTTTCTTT.

This chain connects TRBV5-1 to TRBJ2-2; TRBD2 is a possible D gene (6 bases). This CDR3 is built from 17 residues. Germline V gene data show CDR1 as SGHRS and CDR2 as YFSETQ. Deletions cut 4 bases from V and 1 base from J, with 17 bases between. Here the CDR3 DNA reads TGCGCCAGCAGCGCCCTGGTTGGAGGGCAGAACACCGGGGAGCTGTTTTTT. Translated: CASSALVGGQNTGELFF. Using reference TRBV5-1 and TRBJ2-2 for the parts outside the CDR3, the full variable domain is KAGVTQTPRYLIKTRGQQVTLSCSPISGHRSVSWYQQTPGQGLQFLFEYFSETQRNKGNFPGRFSGRQFSNSRSEMNVSTLELGDSALYLCASSALVGGQNTGELFFGEGSRLTVL.

Only a few counts were recorded for this clone. The CDR3 sequence: CASSRQGTNYEQYF. The CDR3 nucleotides read TGTGCCAGCAGTCGTCAGGGGACTAACTACGAGCAGTACTTC. This chain connects TRBV6-5 to TRBJ2-7; D is perhaps TRBD2 (7 bases). V gave up 5 bases and J gave up 3 bases, with 14 bases separating them. The germline V gene has CDR1 MNHEY and CDR2 SVGAGI. The CDR3 covers 14 residues.

The chain carries TRBV4-1 and TRBJ1-6; 7 nucleotides line up with TRBD1. V lost 4 bases to trimming and J lost 0 bases; unmatched junction nucleotides: 6. Germline CDR1 reads MGHRA; CDR2 reads YSYEKL. The CDR3 length is 17 residues. CDR3 sequence: CASSPGQARSYNSPLHF. CDR3 sequence (DNA): TGCGCCAGCAGCCCTGGACAGGCCCGCTCCTATAATTCACCCCTCCACTTT.

This clone was detected once. The chain has TRBV9 and TRBJ1-5; 7 positions agree with TRBD1. The CDR3 totals 15 residues. With 3 bases clipped from V and 2 bases from J, the junction kept 5 bases outside the gene matches. Germline lookup yields CDR1 SGDLS and CDR2 YYNGEE. DNA for the CDR3: TGTGCCAGCAGCGGGGAAGGACAGGGCAATCAGCCCCAGCATTTT. Translated: CASSGEGQGNQPQHF.

This clone was seen a handful of times. The J gene is TRBJ2-3, the V gene TRBV7-2, with TRBD2 identical over 8 bases. The V gene's germline CDR1 is SGHTA and CDR2 FQGNSA. The ends lost 2 bases at V and 2 bases at J; junction bases unmatched: 3. This CDR3 spans 15 amino acids. The CDR3 DNA is TGTGCCAGCAGCTTACAGCGGGGGTACACAGATACGCAGTATTTT. Amino acids: CASSLQRGYTDTQYF.

This chain links TRBV4-2 with TRBJ2-1; a weak D match, TRBD1 (6 bases). The germline CDR1 and CDR2 sequences are LGHNA and YNFKEQ. V was clipped by 4 bases and J by 6 bases, with 16 bases between them. This CDR3 is built from 15 residues. CDR3 protein: CASSPEPGTTNEQFF. The CDR3 DNA reads as TGTGCCAGCAGCCCCGAGCCCGGGACAACCAATGAGCAGTTCTTC.

This CDR3 reads CATQGLRNEKLFF. CDR3 coding DNA: TGTGCCACCCAGGGACTGAGGAATGAAAAACTGTTTTTT. The J gene is TRBJ1-4, the V gene TRBV30; possible D gene TRBD1, 5 bases. V lost 8 bases, J lost 5 bases, and 15 bases lay in between. This CDR3 region has 13 residues. From germline, CDR1 is GTSNPN and CDR2 SVGIG (reference sequence).

V and J are TRBV2 and TRBJ2-1, with D possibly being TRBD2 (6 bases). V lost 8 bases, J lost 6 bases, and 11 bases lay in between. The germline gives CDR1 SNHLY, CDR2 FYNNEI. The CDR3 spans 12 residues. CDR3 nucleotides: TGTGCCAGCGGTGGGGACTCCAATGAGCAGTTCTTC. This gives the protein CASGGDSNEQFF.

The V call is TRBV27, the J call TRBJ1-2; 7 bases map to TRBD1. CDR3 size: 15 residues. With V trimmed by 6 bases and J by 4 bases, 11 bases remained unmatched. CDR1 and CDR2 from the germline V gene are MNHEY and SMNVEV (reference sequence). The CDR3 loop is CASSRNRGPPYGYTF. In DNA form, the CDR3 reads TGTGCCAGCAGCCGAAACAGGGGACCCCCCTATGGCTACACCTTC.

The genes are TRBV29-1 and TRBJ1-2, with 8 bases identical to TRBD1. Losses at the gene ends were 6 bases for V and 5 bases for J; bases not matched to a gene: 8. This CDR3 is 13 amino acids long. The germline CDR1 and CDR2 sequences are SQVTM and ANQGSEA. The CDR3 DNA follows: TGCAGCGTGGGAGAGACAGGGGTATATGGCTACACCTTC. Amino acids: CSVGETGVYGYTF.

At least ten counts were recorded for this clone. The gene calls are TRBV5-6 and TRBJ2-2; D gene ambiguous. V shed 0 bases and J shed 0 bases, with 0 bases lying between them. Germline CDR1 reads SGHDT; CDR2 reads YYEEEE. The CDR3 loop spans 13 amino acids. The CDR3 spells CASSLANTGELFF. The DNA for the CDR3 is TGTGCCAGCAGCTTGGCGAACACCGGGGAGCTGTTTTTT.

The chain carries TRBV5-1 and TRBJ2-7; TRBD2 agrees at 11 bases. The J segment lost 2 bases and the V segment lost 5 bases, leaving 3 bases of the junction unmatched. The CDR3 contains 14 residues. Looked up from germline, CDR1 is SGHRS and CDR2 is YFSETQ. CDR3 in amino acids: CASRATSGAYEQYF. For the CDR3, the DNA is TGCGCCAGCAGAGCGACTAGCGGGGCCTACGAGCAGTACTTC.

Note on this clone: This same CDR3 is encoded by further DNA sequences in the sample. The chain joins TRBV29-1 to TRBJ2-5; TRBD1 might be the D (6 bases). Germline V gives CDR1 SQVTM, CDR2 ANQGSEA. The CDR3 runs to 12 residues. Trimming took off 3 bases at V and 4 bases at J, with 9 bases between the two ends. Here the CDR3 reads CSVDRGRETQYF. The CDR3 DNA reads TGCAGCGTTGACAGGGGACGAGAGACCCAGTACTTC.

The rearrangement links TRBV2 to TRBJ1-5; no firm D call. Between the trimmed V and J ends, which lost 6 bases and 4 bases, there was a span of 7 bases. In germline, CDR1 is SNHLY, CDR2 FYNNEI. CDR3 length: 12 amino acids. CDR3 bases: TGTGCCAGCAGGCCAGTTAATCAGCCCCAGCATTTT. This translates into CASRPVNQPQHF.